A selection of T cell receptor beta chains follows, all from one sample in a study of blood T cell repertoires in COVID-19. The assay was immunoSEQ multiplex PCR, and TCRdb's table has in-frame clones only and misses some. Counted here are 100,000 to 120,000 clones, around 80% occurring once; the ten biggest clones make up 3.8%. The source material was peripheral blood. The receptors shown here come from a woman aged 80 or over with acute or convalescent COVID-19. CDR3s include the opening cysteine and the closing phenylalanine or tryptophan. The D gene is left open where the match is weak. Expanded clones are given a class, and other clones once, few, many or no size at all.

clone size: few; V gene: TRBV4-2; J gene: TRBJ2-3; D gene: -; CDR3 protein: CASSQDSTQYF; CDR3 DNA: TGTGCCAGCAGCCAAGATAGTACGCAGTATTTT
clone size: -; V gene: TRBV2; J gene: TRBJ2-5; D gene: -; CDR3 protein: CASRSGETQYF; CDR3 DNA: TGTGCCAGCAGGTCAGGGGAGACCCAGTACTTC
clone size: once; V gene: TRBV2; J gene: TRBJ1-3; D gene: -; CDR3 protein: CASSERGGPGNTIYF; CDR3 DNA: TGTGCCAGCAGTGAACGGGGAGGTCCTGGAAACACCATATATTTT
clone size: -; V gene: TRBV5-1; J gene: TRBJ2-7; D gene: TRBD1; CDR3 protein: CASSLGVTGVNEQYF; CDR3 DNA: TGCGCCAGCAGCTTGGGGGTGACAGGGGTGAACGAGCAGTACTTC
clone size: -; V gene: TRBV27; J gene: TRBJ1-5; D gene: -; CDR3 protein: CASRPGTPNQPQHF; CDR3 DNA: TGTGCCAGCAGGCCCGGGACACCTAATCAGCCCCAGCATTTT
clone size: -; V gene: TRBV19; J gene: TRBJ1-2; D gene: TRBD1; CDR3 protein: CASSKDRGFGGYTF; CDR3 DNA: TGTGCCAGTAGTAAGGACAGGGGCTTTGGCGGCTACACCTTC
clone size: -; V gene: TRBV5-1; J gene: TRBJ1-1; D gene: -; CDR3 protein: CASSWQVGRNTEAFF; CDR3 DNA: TGCGCCAGCAGCTGGCAGGTCGGGAGGAACACTGAAGCTTTCTTT
clone size: -; V gene: TRBV29-1; J gene: TRBJ2-7; D gene: -; CDR3 protein: CSGSPRDISYEQYF; CDR3 DNA: TGCAGCGGATCTCCCCGGGACATATCCTACGAGCAGTACTTC
clone size: -; V gene: TRBV28; J gene: TRBJ2-2; D gene: -; CDR3 protein: CASRVQVGELFF; CDR3 DNA: TGTGCCAGCAGGGTCCAGGTTGGGGAGCTGTTTTTT
clone size: -; V gene: TRBV5-1; J gene: TRBJ1-5; D gene: -; CDR3 protein: CASSHHRAPRGYQPQHF; CDR3 DNA: TGCGCCAGCAGCCATCACCGGGCCCCAAGGGGGTATCAGCCCCAGCATTTT
clone size: few; V gene: TRBV7-2; J gene: TRBJ2-5; D gene: TRBD2; CDR3 protein: CASSLGLHQETQYF; CDR3 DNA: TGTGCCAGCAGCTTGGGACTACATCAAGAGACCCAGTACTTC
clone size: -; V gene: TRBV2; J gene: TRBJ2-5; D gene: TRBD2; CDR3 protein: CASKRAGALQETQYF; CDR3 DNA: TGTGCCAGCAAGCGAGCGGGGGCCCTACAAGAGACCCAGTACTTC
clone size: -; V gene: TRBV4-3; J gene: TRBJ1-6; D gene: -; CDR3 protein: CASSQDSGGNSPLHF; CDR3 DNA: TGCGCCAGCAGCCAAGACAGCGGGGGGAATTCACCCCTCCACTTT
clone size: -; V gene: TRBV5-1; J gene: TRBJ2-4; D gene: TRBD2; CDR3 protein: CASTGLAGGTNIQYF; CDR3 DNA: TGCGCCAGCACCGGACTAGCGGGAGGGACTAACATTCAGTACTTC
clone size: -; V gene: TRBV19; J gene: TRBJ1-4; D gene: -; CDR3 protein: CASSIVPEKLFF; CDR3 DNA: TGTGCCAGTAGTATCGTCCCTGAAAAACTGTTTTTT
clone size: -; V gene: TRBV2; J gene: TRBJ2-1; D gene: TRBD2; CDR3 protein: CASNRVGTSGRTPYNEQFF; CDR3 DNA: TGTGCCAGCAACCGGGTAGGGACTAGCGGGAGGACGCCCTACAATGAGCAGTTCTTC
clone size: -; V gene: TRBV10-1; J gene: TRBJ2-2; D gene: -; CDR3 protein: CASSEGGYDTGELFF; CDR3 DNA: TGCGCCAGCAGTGAGGGGGGCTACGACACCGGGGAGCTGTTTTTT
clone size: few; V gene: TRBV4-3; J gene: TRBJ2-7; D gene: TRBD2; CDR3 protein: CASSQAASGAYEQYF; CDR3 DNA: TGCGCCAGCAGCCAAGCGGCTAGCGGGGCCTACGAGCAGTACTTC
clone size: once; V gene: TRBV4-1; J gene: TRBJ2-5; D gene: TRBD2; CDR3 protein: CASSQVASGSGQETQYF; CDR3 DNA: TGCGCCAGCAGCCAAGTGGCTAGCGGGAGCGGTCAGGAGACCCAGTACTTC
clone size: -; V gene: TRBV24-1; J gene: TRBJ1-5; D gene: -; CDR3 protein: CATSSGGGQPQHF; CDR3 DNA: TGTGCCACCAGTTCGGGGGGGGGACAGCCCCAGCATTTT
clone size: -; V gene: TRBV3-1/TRBV3-2; J gene: TRBJ2-5; D gene: TRBD2; CDR3 protein: CASSWAGTSRETQYF; CDR3 DNA: TGTGCCAGCAGCTGGGCCGGGACTAGCAGGGAGACCCAGTACTTC